This T cell receptor (beta chain) was captured in a study of a mutant IDH1 vaccine in newly diagnosed glioma. Study overall: First vaccine doses came 4-6 weeks after radiotherapy alone, or with temozolomide cycles. The therapy given earlier, which was standard therapy, consisted of radiotherapy, temozolomide, or both, and most of the patients received both. Study-level results: Alterations occurring in top peripheral T cell clonotypes seemed unrelated to pseudoprogression.

Produced via immunoSEQ multiplex PCR; TCRdb's table is partial and in-frame only. The profile covers approximately 41,000 clones, with 81% appearing a single time and 5% to 5.5% taken by the ten largest. On this clone: Its cognate antigen is unknown.

The time point was: week 23, last vaccination. Vaccination comprised doses that each held 300 ug of mutant IDH1 20-mer peptide, plus topical imiquimod. This CDR3 has 13 residues. V lost 0 bases and J lost 4, with 8 bases in between. CDR1 and CDR2 from the germline V gene are SGDLS and YYNGEE. This sequence was found in a man aged 40-49 years with glioma. This specimen was PBMCs, taken from a glioma patient whose treatment included an IDH1 peptide vaccine. This chain uses TRBV9 with TRBJ2-7; no clear D gene. CDR3: CASSVGGPYEQYF. The CDR3 bases are TGTGCCAGCAGCGTAGGAGGACCGTACGAGCAGTACTTC.